The 24 T cell receptor beta chains below were found in one sample sequenced in a study of shared clonotypes between healthy human individuals. The data were produced by immunoSEQ multiplex PCR, yet TCRdb's version contains in-frame clones alone and is incomplete. Of around 200,000 clones detected, over 50% appear once; the ten largest clones hold roughly 10%. The source material was memory CD4+ T cells sorted from blood. This sample's subset: CD45RA-negative fraction. These receptors were collected from a man between 25 and 39 years old in good health.

The V and J genes are TRBV6-1 and TRBJ2-1; 10 bases are shared with TRBD2. CDR1 is MNHNS, CDR2 SASEGT, per germline. This CDR3 has 14 residues. With V trimmed by 5 bases and J by 5 bases, 3 bases remained unmatched. The CDR3 region has the DNA TGTGCCAGCAGTAGGACTAGCGGTGACAATGAGCAGTTCTTC. This encodes CASSRTSGDNEQFF.

The chain uses TRBV9 and TRBJ1-2; the D is unclear. Trimming cost V 5 bases and J 8 bases, with 13 bases left between them. The CDR3 runs to 12 residues. The germline V gene encodes CDR1 SGDLS and CDR2 YYNGEE. CDR3 sequence: CASRADGGGYTF. CDR3 coding DNA: TGTGCCAGCAGAGCAGACGGAGGAGGCTACACCTTC.

This chain connects TRBV5-1 to TRBJ2-6; D gene ambiguous. Deletions cut 4 bases from V and 0 bases from J, with 8 bases between. The CDR3 runs 15 residues. Germline CDR1 SGHRS, CDR2 YFSETQ. CDR3 sequence: CASSQTTSGANVLTF. The CDR3 DNA follows: TGCGCCAGCAGCCAAACGACCTCTGGGGCCAACGTCCTGACTTTC. Filled out from reference TRBV5-1 and TRBJ2-6, the complete variable domain reads KAGVTQTPRYLIKTRGQQVTLSCSPISGHRSVSWYQQTPGQGLQFLFEYFSETQRNKGNFPGRFSGRQFSNSRSEMNVSTLELGDSALYLCASSQTTSGANVLTFGAGSRLTVL.

This clone was counted many times. The chain uses TRBV25-1 and TRBJ2-3; weak D call: TRBD2 (6 bases). The CDR3 is made up of 15 amino acids. V was trimmed by 5 bases and J by 6 bases, leaving 18 bases between them. Germline V gives CDR1 MGHDK, CDR2 SYGVNS. This CDR3 is CASSNATGGGDTQYF. Here the CDR3 DNA reads TGTGCCAGCAGTAACGCTACCGGTGGAGGGGATACGCAGTATTTT. The whole variable domain, remainder taken from reference TRBV25-1 and TRBJ2-3, is EADIYQTPRYLVIGTGKKITLECSQTMGHDKMYWYQQDPGMELHLIHYSYGVNSTEKGDLSSESTVSRIRTEHFPLTLESARPSHTSQYLCASSNATGGGDTQYFGPGTRLTVL.

The V gene is TRBV5-1, the J gene TRBJ2-1; TRBD2 matches 9 bases. The CDR3 sequence is 17 residues long. Germline values: CDR1 SGHRS, CDR2 YFSETQ. The junction had 5 bases not matched to a gene; V was cut back by 0 bases and J by 1 base. This CDR3 reads CASSLAAAGGSYNEQFF. In DNA, the CDR3 is TGCGCCAGCAGCTTGGCAGCCGCGGGAGGGTCCTACAATGAGCAGTTCTTC.

This rearrangement joins TRBV7-8 to TRBJ1-1; the D is unclear. The CDR3 runs to 14 residues. The germline gives CDR1 SGHVS, CDR2 FQNEAQ. The V end lost 1 base, the J end lost 0 bases, and 6 bases lay between the germline ends. Written as DNA, the CDR3 is TGTGCCAGCAGCTTAGACGGGATGAACACTGAAGCTTTCTTT. Its protein is CASSLDGMNTEAFF.

This clone was counted a few times. V is TRBV28 and J is TRBJ2-1, with a tentative D call TRBD1 (6 bases). The germline gives CDR1 MDHEN, CDR2 SYDVKM. The CDR3 totals 13 residues. With 6 bases removed from V and 10 bases from J, the gap between germline ends came to 16 bases. This CDR3 is CASRTGFILEQFF. Written as DNA, the CDR3 is TGTGCCAGCAGGACAGGTTTCATCTTGGAGCAGTTCTTC.

This chain connects TRBV5-5 to TRBJ2-1, with D perhaps given as TRBD1 or TRBD2 (5 bases each). Germline V gene lookup returns CDR1 SGHKS and CDR2 YYEKEE (reference sequence). The CDR3 is made up of 18 amino acids. Trimming shortened V by 3 bases and J by 2 bases, and 21 bases separated the two germline ends. Here the CDR3 reads CASSSRAGASGAYNEQFF. The CDR3 DNA sequence: TGTGCCAGCAGCTCACGTGCCGGGGCCTCCGGGGCCTACAATGAGCAGTTCTTC.

The rearrangement joins TRBV9 to TRBJ2-7; D possibly corresponds to TRBD2 (5 bases). Germline CDR1 reads SGDLS; CDR2 reads YYNGEE. The CDR3 has 14 amino acids. Trimming removed 4 bases from V and 3 bases from J, with 14 bases in between. The CDR3 spells CASSISRAGYEQYF. In DNA, the CDR3 is TGTGCCAGCAGCATCTCGCGGGCAGGCTACGAGCAGTACTTC.

Regarding this clone: A clone one base away is much larger, so this may be a read error. Other DNA sequences in the sample encode the same CDR3. The CDR3, as DNA: TGCGCCAGCAGCTCCGGACTGGCCTCAGTTACTGAAGCTTTCTTT. Its protein is CASSSGLASVTEAFF. The chain joins TRBV5-1 to TRBJ1-1; the D is unclear. In germline, CDR1 is SGHRS, CDR2 YFSETQ. CDR3 length equals 15 residues. V shed 3 bases and J shed 5 bases, with 17 bases lying between them.

This clone was detected a few times. The V and J genes are TRBV6-1 and TRBJ2-5; D is perhaps TRBD1 or TRBD2 (5 bases each). V lost 2 bases and J 2 bases, leaving 12 bases between the germline ends. The CDR3 sequence is 15 residues long. CDR1 and CDR2 (germline): MNHNS, SASEGT. In DNA, the CDR3 is TGTGCCAGCAGTGAAAACCGGGGCCAACAAGAGACCCAGTACTTC. Translation: CASSENRGQQETQYF.

The rearrangement uses TRBV6-1 and TRBJ2-1; 8 bases align to TRBD1. After removal of 4 bases from V and 1 base from J, the junction contained 6 bases not matched to a gene. Germline V gene sequence: CDR1 MNHNS, CDR2 SASEGT. CDR3 length: 16 amino acids. The chain's CDR3 is CASSGGQALSYNEQFF. The CDR3 DNA is TGTGCCAGCAGTGGGGGACAGGCGTTATCCTACAATGAGCAGTTCTTC.

V is TRBV6-5 and J is TRBJ2-7; D remains ambiguous. CDR3 length: 14 amino acids. Looked up from germline, CDR1 is MNHEY and CDR2 is SVGAGI. Trimming took off 6 bases at V and 5 bases at J, with 17 bases between the two ends. The CDR3 reads CASSPLGRNNEQYF. The CDR3 region has the DNA TGTGCCAGCAGCCCCCTCGGACGGAACAACGAGCAGTACTTC.

In its sample, this clone was seen a few times. The V and J genes are TRBV7-9 and TRBJ2-3; 10 bases are shared with TRBD2. Unmatched junction bases numbered 8, after V lost 1 base and J lost 13 bases. The CDR3 runs 14 residues. CDR1 and CDR2 (germline): SEHNR, FQNEAQ (reference sequence). DNA of the CDR3: TGTGCCAGCAGCTTAGGGACTAGCGGTACCTCGGAGTATTTT. Translation gives CASSLGTSGTSEYF.

The CDR3 is CAISESVGGIEQFF. The CDR3 DNA reads TGTGCCATCAGTGAATCGGTGGGGGGTATTGAGCAGTTCTTC. V and J are TRBV10-3 and TRBJ2-1; D might be TRBD2 (6 bases). The CDR3 runs to 14 residues. Trimming cost V 3 bases and J 9 bases, with 15 bases left between them. Germline V gene sequence: CDR1 ENHRY, CDR2 SYGVKD.

The chain uses TRBV6-1 and TRBJ2-7; TRBD1 aligns across 8 bases. The CDR3 covers 14 residues. From germline, CDR1 is MNHNS and CDR2 SASEGT. Germline trimming cut 6 bases from V and 3 bases from J; bases unmatched to any gene: 7. CDR3 bases: TGTGCCAGCAGCGATCCCGGGACAGGCTACGAGCAGTACTTC. This codes for CASSDPGTGYEQYF.

As DNA, the CDR3 is TGTGCCAGCAGTTACTCGACGGCCGAAAAACTGTTTTTT. This encodes CASSYSTAEKLFF. The V and J genes are TRBV6-6 and TRBJ1-4; D gene unclear. V lost 0 bases and J lost 8, with 7 bases in between. Looked up from germline, CDR1 is MNHNY and CDR2 is SVGAGI (reference sequence). The CDR3 sequence is 13 residues long.

This clone was picked up many times. The chain has TRBV15 and TRBJ1-2; D possibly corresponds to TRBD1 (5 bases). This CDR3 is 15 amino acids long. Germline loops: CDR1 LNHNV, CDR2 YYDKDF (reference sequence). Trimming cost V 0 bases and J 4 bases, with 12 bases left between them. CDR3 sequence reads: CATSRDYQGGYGYTF. CDR3 bases: TGTGCCACCAGCAGAGATTACCAGGGCGGCTATGGCTACACCTTC.

The chain combines TRBV7-8 with TRBJ1-4; D not resolved. The CDR3 runs 15 residues. V was trimmed by 5 bases and J by 8 bases, leaving 18 bases between them. CDR1 and CDR2 from the germline V gene are SGHVS and FQNEAQ. CDR3 amino acids: CASSLPTSSGEKLFF. CDR3 in DNA: TGTGCCAGCAGCCTCCCGACATCCTCGGGAGAAAAACTGTTTTTT.

The gene calls are TRBV10-1 and TRBJ2-2; D uncertain. The CDR3 has 11 residues. The ends were cut back, 6 bases at V and 6 bases at J, with 5 bases in the middle. Germline lookup yields CDR1 WNHNN and CDR2 SYGVQD (reference sequence). The CDR3 sequence: CASRGAGELFF. CDR3 nucleotides: TGCGCCAGCAGAGGAGCCGGGGAGCTGTTTTTT.

V is TRBV25-1 and J is TRBJ2-7; 13 bases align to TRBD2. CDR3 length: 18 residues. The ends lost 4 bases at V and 2 bases at J; junction bases unmatched: 11. Germline loops: CDR1 MGHDK, CDR2 SYGVNS. DNA of the CDR3: TGTGCCAGCAGTGGTGGACTAGCGGGAGCCACTGAAACCTACGAGCAGTACTTC. Translation gives CASSGGLAGATETYEQYF.

The V gene is TRBV11-3, the J gene TRBJ2-5, with 7 positions matching TRBD2. This CDR3 has 15 amino acids. The germline CDR1 and CDR2 sequences are SGHNT and YENEEA. V lost 1 base to trimming and J lost 4 bases; unmatched junction nucleotides: 6. The chain's CDR3 is CASSLGGRGGETQYF. The CDR3 bases are TGTGCCAGCAGCTTAGGCGGGAGAGGTGGAGAGACCCAGTACTTC.

The chain uses TRBV2 and TRBJ1-5; 8 bases are a match to TRBD1. From germline, CDR1 is SNHLY and CDR2 FYNNEI. Trimming removed 6 bases from V and 7 bases from J; junction bases left unmatched: 8. The CDR3 is 14 residues long. In DNA form, the CDR3 reads TGTGCCAGCAGCCCAACAGGGGGTGAGCAGCCCCAGCATTTT. As protein: CASSPTGGEQPQHF.

V is TRBV9 and J is TRBJ2-7; D unresolved. CDR3 length: 15 residues. The V end was cut by 2 bases, the J end by 4 bases, with 16 bases between. The germline V gene encodes CDR1 SGDLS and CDR2 YYNGEE. CDR3 coding DNA: TGTGCCAGCAGCGTCGGACCTTCGGTGTTGTACGAGCAGTACTTC. Translating gives CASSVGPSVLYEQYF.